This T cell receptor (beta chain) was sequenced during a study of early T cells in non-severe SARS-CoV-2 infection. Study as a whole: The chains were unpaired, and the sequenced material was bulk RNA from unsorted whole blood.

TCRdb independently ran MiXCR on the 5' RACE reads; one entry per CDR3 protein. The sample shows about 60,000 distinct CDR3 sequences, under 15% of them seen only once. The CDR3 is 14 amino acids. Germline loops: CDR1 KGHSH, CDR2 LQKENI. About this clonotype: Its antigen remains unknown. Sequence at one end of the junction differs from germline and may be a read error.

General study findings and limits: Anti-spike CD8 responses were favored by VDJdb matching, which missed private and CD4 specificities.

The chain combines TRBV18 with TRBJ2-1; 9 bases fit TRBD1. Material for sequencing was whole blood. The receptor's source is an adult who was a healthcare worker with PCR-confirmed SARS-CoV-2 infection or an uninfected control (not recorded which). CDR3 amino acids: CASSPPGQGPPKRF. The CDR3 DNA follows: TGTGCCAGCTCACCACCAGGACAGGGGCCCCCAAAGAGATTC.